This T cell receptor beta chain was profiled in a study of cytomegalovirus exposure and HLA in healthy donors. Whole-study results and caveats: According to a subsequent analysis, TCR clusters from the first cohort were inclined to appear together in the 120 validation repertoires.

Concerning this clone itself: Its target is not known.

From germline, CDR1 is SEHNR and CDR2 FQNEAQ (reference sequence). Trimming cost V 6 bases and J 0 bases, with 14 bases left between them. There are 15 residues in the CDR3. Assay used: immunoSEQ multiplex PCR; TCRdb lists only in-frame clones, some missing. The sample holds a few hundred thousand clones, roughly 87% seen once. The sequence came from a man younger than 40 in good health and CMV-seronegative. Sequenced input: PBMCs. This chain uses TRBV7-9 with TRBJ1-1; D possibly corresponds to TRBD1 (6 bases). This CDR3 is CASRFWGRVNTEAFF. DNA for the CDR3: TGTGCCAGCAGATTTTGGGGGCGAGTGAACACTGAAGCTTTCTTT.